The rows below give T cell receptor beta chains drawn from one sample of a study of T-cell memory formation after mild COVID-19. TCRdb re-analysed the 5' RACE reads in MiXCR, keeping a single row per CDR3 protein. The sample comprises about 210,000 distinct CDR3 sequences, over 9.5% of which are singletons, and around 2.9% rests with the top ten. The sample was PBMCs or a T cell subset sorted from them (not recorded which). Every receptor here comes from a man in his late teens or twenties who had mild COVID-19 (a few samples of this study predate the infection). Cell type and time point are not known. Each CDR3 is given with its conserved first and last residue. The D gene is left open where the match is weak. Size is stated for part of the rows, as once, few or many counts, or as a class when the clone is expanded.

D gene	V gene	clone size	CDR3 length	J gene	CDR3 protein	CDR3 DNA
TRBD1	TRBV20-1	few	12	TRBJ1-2	CSAERQGDGYTF	TGCAGTGCTGAACGACAGGGCGATGGCTACACCTTC
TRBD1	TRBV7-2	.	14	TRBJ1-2	CASSLVQGEYGYTF	TGTGCCAGCAGCTTGGTTCAGGGGGAATATGGCTACACCTTC
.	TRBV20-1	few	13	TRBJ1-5	CSGGAGSNQPQHF	TGCAGTGGGGGGGCCGGGAGCAATCAGCCCCAGCATTTT
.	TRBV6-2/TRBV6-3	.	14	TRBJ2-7	CASSPPIEAYEQYF	TGTGCCAGCAGCCCCCCCATAGAGGCCTACGAGCAGTACTTC
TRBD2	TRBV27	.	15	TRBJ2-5	CASSLSRGGRETQYF	TGTGCCAGCAGTTTATCCCGGGGAGGGAGAGAGACCCAGTACTTC
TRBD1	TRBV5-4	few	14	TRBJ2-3	CASSSAGGRDTQYF	TGTGCCAGCAGCTCCGCAGGGGGCAGAGATACGCAGTATTTT
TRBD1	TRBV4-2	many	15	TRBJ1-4	CASSQGTGEAEKLFF	TGTGCCAGCAGCCAGGGGACAGGGGAGGCTGAAAAACTGTTTTTT
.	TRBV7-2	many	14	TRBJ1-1	CASSSAGGMIEAFF	TGTGCCAGCAGTTCCGCTGGGGGGATGATTGAAGCTTTCTTT
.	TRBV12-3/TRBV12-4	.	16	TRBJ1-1	CASSFDTFSQNTEAFF	TGTGCCAGCAGTTTTGACACCTTCTCCCAGAACACTGAAGCTTTCTTT
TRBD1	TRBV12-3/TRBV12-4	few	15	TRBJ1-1	CASSAGGSLNTEAFF	TGTGCCAGCAGTGCAGGGGGCTCGCTGAACACTGAAGCTTTCTTT
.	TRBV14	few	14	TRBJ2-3	CASSQERRADTQYF	TGTGCCAGCAGCCAAGAACGCAGGGCAGATACGCAGTATTTT
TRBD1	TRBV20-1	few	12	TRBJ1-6	CSAGTGNSPLHF	TGCAGTGCTGGGACAGGGAATTCACCCCTCCACTTT
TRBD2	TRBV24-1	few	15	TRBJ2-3	CATSDTGGGIDTQYF	TGTGCCACCAGTGATACGGGGGGGGGTATAGATACGCAGTATTTT
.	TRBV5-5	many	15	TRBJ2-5	CASSFEHPSQETQYF	TGTGCCAGCAGCTTCGAGCACCCGTCCCAAGAGACCCAGTACTTC
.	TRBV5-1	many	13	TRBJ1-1	CASSNHAIPEAFF	TGCGCCAGCAGTAACCACGCGATTCCTGAAGCTTTCTTT
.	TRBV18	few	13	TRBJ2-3	CASSRIDTDTQYF	TGTGCCAGCTCACGCATTGACACAGATACGCAGTATTTT
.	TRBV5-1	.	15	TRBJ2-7	CASSLGGQISYEQYF	TGCGCCAGCAGCTTAGGGGGGCAAATCTCCTACGAGCAGTACTTC
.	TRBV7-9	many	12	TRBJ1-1	CASSLAGSEAFF	TGTGCCAGCAGCTTAGCCGGGTCTGAAGCTTTCTTT
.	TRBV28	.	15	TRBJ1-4	CASSRGRGFGEKLFF	TGTGCCAGCAGCCGGGGTCGGGGATTTGGTGAAAAACTGTTTTTT
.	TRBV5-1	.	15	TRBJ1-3	CASYLAPAQGNTIYF	TGCGCCAGCTACTTGGCCCCCGCTCAGGGAAACACCATATATTTT
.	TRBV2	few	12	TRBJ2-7	CASRTDGGEQYF	TGTGCCAGCAGAACCGACGGGGGCGAGCAGTACTTC
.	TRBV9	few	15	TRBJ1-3	CASSPGPDSGNTIYF	TGTGCCAGCAGCCCGGGACCGGACTCTGGAAACACCATATATTTT
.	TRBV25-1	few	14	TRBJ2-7	CASSESGSSYEQYF	TGTGCCAGCAGTGAATCGGGTAGCTCCTACGAGCAGTACTTC
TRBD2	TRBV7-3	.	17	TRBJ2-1	CASSLTSGGLGHNEQFF	TGTGCCAGCAGTCTGACTAGCGGGGGGCTGGGGCACAATGAGCAGTTCTTC
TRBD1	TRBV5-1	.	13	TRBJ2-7	CASSGGQSYEQYF	TGCGCCAGCAGTGGGGGACAGTCCTACGAGCAGTACTTC
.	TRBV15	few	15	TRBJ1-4	CATSRDMATNEKLFF	TGTGCCACCAGCAGAGATATGGCAACTAATGAAAAACTGTTTTTT
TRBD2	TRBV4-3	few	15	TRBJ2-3	CASSQASGVGYTQYF	TGCGCCAGCAGCCAAGCCAGCGGGGTGGGTTATACGCAGTATTTT
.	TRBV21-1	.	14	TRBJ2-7	CASSNRDRGHEQYF	TGTGCCAGCAGCAACCGGGACAGGGGCCACGAGCAGTACTTC
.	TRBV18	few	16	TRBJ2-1	CASSPRGGLTYNEQFF	TGTGCCAGCTCACCACGTGGGGGCCTCACCTACAATGAGCAGTTCTTC
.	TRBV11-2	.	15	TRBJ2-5	CASSSVKGAGETQYF	TGTGCCAGCAGCTCCGTCAAGGGGGCGGGGGAGACCCAGTACTTC
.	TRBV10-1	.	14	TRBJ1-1	CASTATGRPTEAFF	TGCGCCAGCACCGCGACAGGCCGACCCACTGAAGCTTTCTTT
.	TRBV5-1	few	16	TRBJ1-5	CASSPTGQYSNQPQHF	TGCGCCAGCAGCCCCACCGGACAGTATAGCAATCAGCCCCAGCATTTT
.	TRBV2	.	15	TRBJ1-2	CASSVSGLANYGYTF	TGTGCCAGCAGTGTTTCGGGACTCGCTAACTATGGCTACACCTTC
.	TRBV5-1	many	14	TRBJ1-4	CASSFQFNNEKLFF	TGCGCCAGCAGCTTTCAGTTTAACAATGAAAAACTGTTTTTT
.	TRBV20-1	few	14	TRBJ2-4	CSAVFRDSGNIQYF	TGCAGTGCTGTTTTCCGAGACAGCGGGAACATTCAGTACTTC
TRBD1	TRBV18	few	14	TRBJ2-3	CASSPNRGTDTQYF	TGTGCCAGCTCACCGAACAGGGGGACAGATACGCAGTATTTT
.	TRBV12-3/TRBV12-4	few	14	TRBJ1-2	CASSPGDRAQGYTF	TGTGCCAGCAGTCCTGGTGATCGGGCCCAGGGCTACACCTTC
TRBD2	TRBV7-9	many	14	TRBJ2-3	CASSLSGGRDTQYF	TGTGCCAGCAGTTTAAGCGGGGGCCGGGATACGCAGTATTTT
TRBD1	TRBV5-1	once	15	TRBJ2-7	CASSLVGQALSKQYF	TGCGCCAGCAGCTTGGTGGGACAGGCCCTTTCCAAGCAGTACTTC
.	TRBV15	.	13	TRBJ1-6	CATSRDGGIPLHF	TGTGCCACCAGCAGAGATGGGGGTATACCCCTCCACTTT
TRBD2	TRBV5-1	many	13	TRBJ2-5	CASALTSPGGQYF	TGCGCCAGCGCCCTGACTAGCCCGGGGGGCCAGTACTTC
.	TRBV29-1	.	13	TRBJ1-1	CSGTGDGGTEAFF	TGCAGCGGCACGGGCGACGGGGGCACTGAAGCTTTCTTT
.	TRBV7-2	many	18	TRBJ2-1	CASSLGGPGQRKWNEQFF	TGTGCCAGCAGCCTTGGGGGGCCGGGACAGAGAAAGTGGAATGAGCAGTTCTTC